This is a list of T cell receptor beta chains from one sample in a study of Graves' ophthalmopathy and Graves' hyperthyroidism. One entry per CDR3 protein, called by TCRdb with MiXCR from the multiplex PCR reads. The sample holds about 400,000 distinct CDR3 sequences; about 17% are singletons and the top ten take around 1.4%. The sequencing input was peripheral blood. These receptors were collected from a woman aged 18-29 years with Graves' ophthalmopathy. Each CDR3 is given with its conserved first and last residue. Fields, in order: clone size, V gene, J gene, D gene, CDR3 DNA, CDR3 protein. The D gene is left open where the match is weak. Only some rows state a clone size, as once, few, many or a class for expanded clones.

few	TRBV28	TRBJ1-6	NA	TGTGCCAGCAGTTTGGGTTATAATTCACCCCTCCACTTT	CASSLGYNSPLHF
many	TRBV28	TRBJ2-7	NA	TGTGCCAGCAGTTATGGGCCTGGGACGTTGTACGAGCAGTACTTC	CASSYGPGTLYEQYF
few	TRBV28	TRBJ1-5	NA	TGTGCCAGTAGTATAGAAGGGACATTAAATCAGCCCCAGCATTTT	CASSIEGTLNQPQHF
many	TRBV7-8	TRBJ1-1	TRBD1	TGTGCCAGCAGCTCGGGGCCCGGGACAGGGGAAGCTTTCTTT	CASSSGPGTGEAFF
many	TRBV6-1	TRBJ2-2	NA	TGTGCCAGCAGTAAGAAGGCATCCTTGGGCACCGGGGAGCTGTTTTTT	CASSKKASLGTGELFF
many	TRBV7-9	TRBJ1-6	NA	TGTGCCAGCAGCTCGGGGAGCTCTATTGGGGCACCCCTCCACTTT	CASSSGSSIGAPLHF
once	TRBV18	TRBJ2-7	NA	TGTGCCAGCTGGGGTACGGACTCCTACGAGCAGTACTTC	CASWGTDSYEQYF
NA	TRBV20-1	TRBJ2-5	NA	TGCAGTCCCTGGAGAGATCAAGAGACCCAGTACTTC	CSPWRDQETQYF
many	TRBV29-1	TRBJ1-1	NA	TGCAGCGTTGAAAGGGGTCGGGACACTGAAGCTTTCTTT	CSVERGRDTEAFF
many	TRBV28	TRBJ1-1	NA	TGTGCCAGCAGTTTTGGTGGATTAGGGGGGACTGAAGCTTTCTTT	CASSFGGLGGTEAFF
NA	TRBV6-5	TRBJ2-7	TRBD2	TGTGCCAGCAGTTACGGGAGGGCCGGCTACGAGCAGTACTTC	CASSYGRAGYEQYF
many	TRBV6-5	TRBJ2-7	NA	TGTGCCAGCAGTTACTCGTCGGCAGGCGAAAACTACGAGCAGTACTTC	CASSYSSAGENYEQYF
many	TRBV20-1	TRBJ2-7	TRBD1	TGCAGTGCAAACGACAGGGTGAAACCCTACGTTGGGTACTTC	CSANDRVKPYVGYF